Listed here are 16 T cell receptor beta chains from one sample, sequenced in a study of blood T cell repertoires in COVID-19. The table came from immunoSEQ multiplex PCR; TCRdb's copy has only in-frame clones and leaves some out. Of about 290,000 clones in the sample, around four fifths were seen once. The sample comprised peripheral blood. Every receptor here comes from a woman aged 45 to 65 with active or convalescent COVID-19.

The rearrangement joins TRBV12-5 to TRBJ1-2; D is perhaps TRBD1 (6 bases). With 1 base removed from V and 8 bases from J, the gap between germline ends came to 17 bases. This CDR3 has 15 amino acids. CDR1 and CDR2 (germline): LGHNT, FRNRAP. This chain's CDR3 is CASGLADTGPLGYTF. The CDR3 DNA reads as TGTGCTAGTGGTTTGGCAGATACAGGGCCCCTCGGCTACACCTTC.

V is TRBV29-1 and J is TRBJ2-1; 7 bases are a match to TRBD1. The CDR3 has 15 residues. Germline V lookup: CDR1 SQVTM, CDR2 ANQGSEA. Trimming took 3 bases from V and 6 from J; bases not matched to a gene: 11. The CDR3 spells CSVEKPGQMGNEQFF. For the CDR3, the DNA is TGCAGCGTTGAGAAGCCGGGACAGATGGGCAATGAGCAGTTCTTC.

This chain uses TRBV7-9 with TRBJ2-3, with TRBD2 matching over 7 bases. The germline CDR1 and CDR2 sequences are SEHNR and FQNEAQ (reference sequence). With V trimmed by 6 bases and J by 4 bases, 16 bases remained unmatched. This CDR3 contains 17 residues. CDR3 sequence (DNA): TGTGCCAGCAGGTTGGGAGTGGAGGGAGGGCCCCCAGATACGCAGTATTTT. This codes for CASRLGVEGGPPDTQYF.

The chain carries TRBV29-1 and TRBJ1-1; the match to TRBD1 covers 7 bases. This CDR3 region has 13 residues. Germline CDR1 reads SQVTM; CDR2 reads ANQGSEA. Trimming took 6 bases from V and 1 from J; bases not matched to a gene: 5. The CDR3 DNA sequence: TGCAGCGTCCCCCGGGACAGGAACACTGAAGCTTTCTTT. Encoded protein: CSVPRDRNTEAFF.

The chain uses TRBV5-1 and TRBJ2-5; TRBD2 matches at 10 bases. V was clipped by 2 bases and J by 5 bases; unmatched bases: 6. This CDR3 is built from 15 residues. Germline V gene data show CDR1 as SGHRS and CDR2 as YFSETQ. In DNA, the CDR3 is TGCGCCAGCAGCTTCTCTAGCGGGAGATCGGAGACCCAGTACTTC. It translates to CASSFSSGRSETQYF. Supplemented by reference TRBV5-1 and TRBJ2-5, the full variable domain reads KAGVTQTPRYLIKTRGQQVTLSCSPISGHRSVSWYQQTPGQGLQFLFEYFSETQRNKGNFPGRFSGRQFSNSRSEMNVSTLELGDSALYLCASSFSSGRSETQYFGPGTRLLVL.

This clone was seen a handful of times. V and J are TRBV18 and TRBJ1-1; TRBD1 is a possible D gene (6 bases). With 0 bases removed from V and 4 bases from J, the gap between germline ends came to 18 bases. Per germline, CDR1 KGHSH and CDR2 LQKENI. CDR3 length: 17 residues. This CDR3 reads CASSPPSTDRRVTEAFF. CDR3 sequence (DNA): TGTGCCAGCTCACCACCCTCGACCGACAGGCGAGTCACTGAAGCTTTCTTT.

V usage is TRBV6-2 or TRBV6-3 and J usage is TRBJ2-2, with 12 positions matching TRBD2. CDR1 MNHEY and CDR2 SVGEGT come from the germline V gene. This CDR3 spans 17 amino acids. After removal of 2 bases from V and 2 bases from J, the junction contained 3 bases not matched to a gene. CDR3 bases: TGTGCCAGCAGTTACCTAGCGGGAGGGTTAAACACCGGGGAGCTGTTTTTT. As protein: CASSYLAGGLNTGELFF.

The chain is built from TRBV6-5 and TRBJ1-1, with a weak D call TRBD1 (6 bases). V was cut by 6 bases and J by 6 bases, with 17 bases left in between. Germline values: CDR1 MNHEY, CDR2 SVGAGI. CDR3 length equals 14 residues. CDR3 nucleotides: TGTGCCAGCAGCCGAGGGACATCAGGCTCTGAAGCTTTCTTT. This translates into CASSRGTSGSEAFF.

CDR3 in amino acids: CAISVEGFEQYF. The CDR3 region has the DNA TGTGCCATCAGTGTGGAGGGATTCGAGCAGTACTTC. The chain couples TRBV10-3 to TRBJ2-7, with D possibly TRBD2 on 6 matching bases. The CDR3 length is 12 residues. Trimming pared 4 bases from V and 6 bases from J, leaving 10 bases between. CDR1 is ENHRY and CDR2 is SYGVKD in the germline V gene.

The chain is built from TRBV5-1 and TRBJ2-5; the match to TRBD2 covers 12 bases. V lost 2 bases and J lost 5; bases outside the gene matches: 10. CDR1 is SGHRS and CDR2 is YFSETQ in the germline V gene. This CDR3 is built from 17 residues. The CDR3 nucleotides read TGCGCCAGCAGCTTACACGGACTAGCGGGAAGTTTGGAGACCCAGTACTTC. This encodes CASSLHGLAGSLETQYF.

The V and J genes are TRBV3-1 (or the pseudogene TRBV3-2) and TRBJ1-4, with a tentative D call TRBD1 (6 bases). With 4 bases removed from V and 8 bases from J, the gap between germline ends came to 14 bases. This CDR3 has 14 amino acids. Germline CDR1 is LGHDT and CDR2 is YNNKEL (reference sequence). The CDR3: CASSPQGLGEKLFF. The CDR3 nucleotides are TGTGCCAGCAGCCCGCAGGGGCTAGGCGAAAAACTGTTTTTT.

The chain has TRBV7-7 and TRBJ2-3; 13 nucleotides agree with TRBD2. Trimming at V came to 4 bases and at J to 3 bases, leaving 4 bases not matched to a gene. The CDR3 sequence is 16 residues long. Germline CDR1 is SSHAT and CDR2 is FNYEAQ (reference sequence). Here the CDR3 DNA reads TGTGCCAGCAGCTCGGGACTAGCGGGGCCAACAGATACGCAGTATTTT. The encoded protein is CASSSGLAGPTDTQYF.

The chain couples TRBV28 to TRBJ2-7, with a possible D match to TRBD2 (6 bases). Trimming cost V 2 bases and J 10 bases, with 21 bases left between them. The CDR3 covers 15 residues. CDR1 MDHEN and CDR2 SYDVKM come from the germline V gene. The CDR3 protein is CASSLIDRLAQIQYF. DNA of the CDR3: TGTGCCAGCAGTTTAATCGATAGGCTAGCGCAAATTCAGTACTTC.

This clone was seen a few times. The chain has TRBV5-1 and TRBJ1-1; D ambiguous. The V gene lost 4 bases and the J gene lost 7 bases, with 20 bases spanning the gap. This CDR3 region has 15 residues. The germline CDR1 and CDR2 sequences are SGHRS and YFSETQ. The CDR3 DNA is TGCGCCAGCAGCCCCTTGCGGAGGGTAAATGATGAAGCTTTCTTT. Its translation: CASSPLRRVNDEAFF.

The V call is TRBV15, the J call TRBJ2-1; possible D gene TRBD2, 7 bases. This CDR3 has 13 amino acids. In germline, CDR1 is LNHNV, CDR2 YYDKDF (reference sequence). The ends were cut back, 10 bases at V and 4 bases at J, with 14 bases in the middle. The CDR3 loop reads CAIGGGSYNEQFF. The CDR3 DNA follows: TGTGCCATCGGGGGCGGGAGTTACAATGAGCAGTTCTTC.

V and J are TRBV2 and TRBJ2-3; a possible D gene is TRBD2 (5 bases). The CDR3 is 15 amino acids. The ends were cut back, 8 bases at V and 5 bases at J, with 20 bases in the middle. The germline CDR1 and CDR2 sequences are SNHLY and FYNNEI. The CDR3, as DNA: TGTGCCAGCCGGGCGGACTTTCTAGCAAGAGATACGCAGTATTTT. Protein sequence: CASRADFLARDTQYF.